This paragraph covers one T cell receptor (beta chain) sequence. Germline V gives CDR1 SGHDT, CDR2 YYEEEE. The CDR3 totals 12 residues. V lost 1 base and J 7 bases, leaving 9 bases between the germline ends. These data originate in a study of blood T cell repertoires in COVID-19. The assay was immunoSEQ multiplex PCR, and TCRdb's table has in-frame clones only and misses some. The table shows about 80,000 clones, with around 77% occurring only once. The chain uses TRBV5-6 and TRBJ2-7; TRBD1 is a possible D gene (6 bases). The TCR originated in a man in his 70s with active or convalescent COVID-19. The source material was peripheral blood. CDR3: CASSLTGWEQYF. CDR3 nucleotides: TGTGCCAGCAGCTTGACAGGGTGGGAGCAGTACTTC.